This T cell receptor beta chain came from a study of CD8 T cells in Susac syndrome. Study-wide points: The CD4+ T cell repertoire of patients with Susac syndrome showed no detectable clonal expansion.

The CDR3 spans 14 residues. Trimming took 7 bases from V and 2 from J, leaving 12 bases between them. Per germline, CDR1 LNHDA and CDR2 SQIVND (reference sequence). TEMRA cells were enriched by FACS, and CD4+ and CD8+ T cells were negatively isolated. Reverse transcription of roughly 0.45 to 1 ug RNA was performed with random hexamers. Amplification of TCR beta CDR3 was carried out by immunoSEQ multiplex PCR, which covered 54 Vbeta and 13 Jbeta segments. Via MiXCR, TCRdb re-called the immunoSEQ multiplex PCR reads, giving one row per CDR3 protein. The table has roughly 190,000 distinct CDR3 sequences, more than 85% seen once. A word on this clonotype: Its antigen is undetermined.

Sequenced sample: CD4+ T cells from PBMCs. This receptor was obtained from a human donor with Susac syndrome. The chain couples TRBV19 to TRBJ1-5; the D gene is possibly TRBD1 (5 bases). Here the CDR3 reads CASMWDGRNQPQHF. The CDR3 DNA is TGTGCCAGTATGTGGGACGGACGCAATCAGCCCCAGCATTTT.